This is a list of T cell receptor beta chains from one sample in a study of OX40 agonist ivuxolimab in advanced cancers. Assay: immunoSEQ multiplex PCR; the TCRdb copy retains only in-frame clones and omits some. The sample comprises approximately 100,000 clones, approximately 90% of which are singletons, and around 0.48% rests with the top ten. Sequencing was performed on CD4+ or CD8+ T cells sorted from blood, taken in a trial of the OX40 agonist ivuxolimab. The source is an adult with an advanced solid tumor such as melanoma, head and neck, liver or kidney cancer. Both conserved end residues are part of each CDR3. A D gene is named only where the DNA matches it firmly. Clone size, where shown, is once, few, many, or a class for clones that have expanded.

cdr3_nt cdr3_aa d_call v_call clone_size j_call
TGTGCCAGCAAGACAGGGTACTATGAGCAGTTCTTC CASKTGYYEQFF TRBD1 TRBV27 NA TRBJ2-1
TGTGCCAGCAGCTTCGAAAGGAACACTGAAGCTTTCTTT CASSFERNTEAFF NA TRBV7-6 NA TRBJ1-1
TGTGCCAGCAGCACGCGACAGGGGGCGCGGGATGGCTACACCTTC CASSTRQGARDGYTF TRBD1 TRBV5-6 NA TRBJ1-2
TGTGCCAGCAGCAAAAGCGGGGGGAACACCGGGGAGCTGTTTTTT CASSKSGGNTGELFF TRBD2 TRBV7-3 NA TRBJ2-2
TGTGCCAGCAGTTATCCAGGGCCCCCCGTCACCCAGTACTTC CASSYPGPPVTQYF NA TRBV6-6 NA TRBJ2-5
TGCAGCGATTCAACAGGGGGCAGGGAGACCCAGTACTTC CSDSTGGRETQYF TRBD1 TRBV29-1 once TRBJ2-5
TGTGCCAGCAGTTTGGGGACAGGAATTTCCGGCTACACCTTC CASSLGTGISGYTF TRBD1 TRBV28 NA TRBJ1-2
TGTGCCAGCAGCGTGGGGACAGACTATGGCTACACCTTC CASSVGTDYGYTF TRBD1 TRBV6-6 NA TRBJ1-2
TGTGCCAGCAGCTTGAGTTCGGGCGAGCAGTACTTC CASSLSSGEQYF NA TRBV7-2 NA TRBJ2-7
TGTGCCAGTAGTTCATCGACAGGGGGCGGTGGACAGCCCCAGCATTTT CASSSSTGGGGQPQHF TRBD1 TRBV19 NA TRBJ1-5
TGTGCCAGTAGTTTTCGGACAGGGGGCCTGAACACTGAAGCTTTCTTT CASSFRTGGLNTEAFF TRBD1 TRBV19 once TRBJ1-1
TGTGCCAGTACCTCGTCAGGGGTCCCCCTTAACTATGGCTACACCTTC CASTSSGVPLNYGYTF NA TRBV19 once TRBJ1-2
TGCAGCGTTGGATACTCTGGAAACACCATATATTTT CSVGYSGNTIYF NA TRBV29-1 NA TRBJ1-3
TGTGCCAGCAGCCTCAGAGGGGTAGATGAGCAGTTCTTC CASSLRGVDEQFF NA TRBV9 NA TRBJ2-1
TGCGCCAGCAGCTCCGGGACAGGGTTGGCCTACGAGCAGTACTTC CASSSGTGLAYEQYF TRBD1 TRBV5-1 NA TRBJ2-7
TGTGCCAGCCAGCCAGGGGCAAGTAATTCACCCCTCCACTTT CASQPGASNSPLHF NA TRBV2 NA TRBJ1-6
TGTGCCAGCAGGGAAGGTGGCTACACCTTC CASREGGYTF NA TRBV6-5 NA TRBJ1-2
TGTGCCAGCAGTCCACCGGGACTAGCGAGCTCCTACAATGAGCAGTTCTTC CASSPPGLASSYNEQFF TRBD2 TRBV28 NA TRBJ2-1
TGTGCCAGCAGTATCGGGACCTACGAGCAGTACTTC CASSIGTYEQYF NA TRBV28 NA TRBJ2-7
TGTGCCTGGGGCCTGACCGGGACAGGGGTTGGGGAAAAACTGTTTTTT CAWGLTGTGVGEKLFF TRBD1 TRBV30 NA TRBJ1-4
TGCGCCAGCAGTGAGTCAAGGCCGTCGGGCGAGCAGTACTTC CASSESRPSGEQYF NA TRBV10-1 NA TRBJ2-7
TGTGCCAGCAGTGACCGCTCTGGGGCCAACGTCCTGACTTTC CASSDRSGANVLTF NA TRBV2 once TRBJ2-6
TGTGCCAGCAGCCAGCGGACAGGGGGCCATGCTAACTATGGCTACACCTTC CASSQRTGGHANYGYTF TRBD1 TRBV7-8 NA TRBJ1-2
TGTGCCAGCAGCTTACCCATACTAGCGGGGTTGCACGAGCAGTACTTC CASSLPILAGLHEQYF TRBD2 TRBV7-9 NA TRBJ2-7
TGCGCCAGCAGCCAAGACCCAGCGGGAAGGGGACTTGCAACTAATGAAAAACTGTTTTTT CASSQDPAGRGLATNEKLFF NA TRBV4-3 NA TRBJ1-4
TGTGCCAGCAGCTTGGCCTTAGGGAATAACGAAAAACTGTTTTTT CASSLALGNNEKLFF NA TRBV5-8 NA TRBJ1-4
TGTGCCAGCAGCTTGACTAGTTTCACCGGGGAGCTGTTTTTT CASSLTSFTGELFF NA TRBV7-3 NA TRBJ2-2
TGCGCCAGCAGCCTGACGGGACAGCCCAATGAAAAACTGTTTTTT CASSLTGQPNEKLFF TRBD1 TRBV5-1 NA TRBJ1-4
TGTGCCTGGAGTTCGCCCGTTCTCACCGGGGAGCTGTTTTTT CAWSSPVLTGELFF NA TRBV30 NA TRBJ2-2
TGTGCCAGCAGTCAAGGGGTATACTATGGCTACACCTTC CASSQGVYYGYTF NA TRBV6-5 few TRBJ1-2
TGTGCCAGCAGTTCTGCGGGGGGGCGGGGTGAGCAGTTCTTC CASSSAGGRGEQFF TRBD2 TRBV6-5 NA TRBJ2-1
TGCGCCAGCAGCCAAGCGTGGGAAAACTATGGCTACACCTTC CASSQAWENYGYTF NA TRBV4-1 few TRBJ1-2
TGTGCCAGTAGTACTGCACGAAGGGAGACCCAGTACTTC CASSTARRETQYF NA TRBV19 NA TRBJ2-5
TGTGCCAGCAGTTTTGGGGGGGCGAAACAGCCCCAGCATTTT CASSFGGAKQPQHF NA TRBV28 NA TRBJ1-5
TGTGCCTGGAGTGTAGGTGGGGAGACCCAGTACTTC CAWSVGGETQYF NA TRBV30 NA TRBJ2-5
TGTGCCAGCAGCTTGGGTGTTGTTGGGGGTTCAGAGACCCAGTACTTC CASSLGVVGGSETQYF NA TRBV7-7 NA TRBJ2-5
TGTGCCAGCAGTTTCCGTTACACAGATACGCAGTATTTT CASSFRYTDTQYF NA TRBV27 NA TRBJ2-3
TGTGCCTGGAGTGGACCAACGGGACAGGGGCCCTACGAGCAGTACTTC CAWSGPTGQGPYEQYF TRBD1 TRBV30 NA TRBJ2-7
TGTGCCAGCAGCGTAGAGGACAGGGAAGATACGCAGTATTTT CASSVEDREDTQYF TRBD1 TRBV9 once TRBJ2-3
TGTGCCAGCAGCTTGGCAGGCGGCAGCTCCTACGAGCAGTACTTC CASSLAGGSSYEQYF NA TRBV5-4 NA TRBJ2-7
TGTGCCAGCAGCGTCCAGCGGGGAGAGCAGTTCTTC CASSVQRGEQFF TRBD2 TRBV11-3 NA TRBJ2-1
TGTGCCAGCAGTTCGACGGGGACTAGCGGGGGGTCGGTAGAGACCCAGTACTTC CASSSTGTSGGSVETQYF TRBD2 TRBV27 NA TRBJ2-5
TGTGCCAGTAGTTTACAGGGGACTAAGGGTTCACCCCTCCACTTT CASSLQGTKGSPLHF TRBD1 TRBV19 few TRBJ1-6
TGCAGCGTTGAAGTAAGCGGCTACGAGCAGTACTTC CSVEVSGYEQYF NA TRBV29-1 NA TRBJ2-7
TGTGCCAGCAGCATGGGACTAGCCTACAATGAGCAGTTCTTC CASSMGLAYNEQFF TRBD2 TRBV5-4 NA TRBJ2-1
TGTGCCAGCAGTGGGACAGGTGAGAATGAAGAGACCCAGTACTTC CASSGTGENEETQYF TRBD1 TRBV27 NA TRBJ2-5
TGTGCCAGCAGCCAAGGGGGCAGTCATTCTAATCAGCCCCAGCATTTT CASSQGGSHSNQPQHF NA TRBV14 NA TRBJ1-5
TGTGCCAGCAGCTTAATAGGTACGGGGCTCGGTCAGCCCCAGCATTTT CASSLIGTGLGQPQHF NA TRBV7-2 NA TRBJ1-5
TGTGCCAGCAGTGAACGGGGACAGGGCGGCACCGGGGAGCTGTTTTTT CASSERGQGGTGELFF TRBD1 TRBV6-4 NA TRBJ2-2
TGTGCCAGTACTTCCGGGAGAGCAGAATTGAACACTGAAGCTTTCTTT CASTSGRAELNTEAFF NA TRBV19 NA TRBJ1-1
TGTGCCAAGGAGGGACAGGGTTTGAGAAGGGACACCGGGGAGCTGTTTTTT CAKEGQGLRRDTGELFF TRBD1 TRBV30 NA TRBJ2-2
TGCGCCAGCAGCCAAGAGGGGGGACAGGGAAGTATATCTGGAAACACCATATATTTT CASSQEGGQGSISGNTIYF TRBD1 TRBV4-3 NA TRBJ1-3
TGTGCCAGCAGTGAAGGAGGGGTGGTGGGACAAGAGACCCAGTACTTC CASSEGGVVGQETQYF NA TRBV6-1 NA TRBJ2-5
TGTGCCAGCAGCAAGGGACCCGAACAGAAATACTTC CASSKGPEQKYF NA TRBV5-4 NA TRBJ2-7
TGCGCCAGCAGCTCTTCGGTGGTGAAGGGCACTGAAGCTTTCTTT CASSSSVVKGTEAFF NA TRBV5-1 few TRBJ1-1
TGCGCCAGCAGCTTGGCTGGAGGCGGTAGCGGGGGCCGGAACACCGGGGAGCTGTTTTTT CASSLAGGGSGGRNTGELFF TRBD2 TRBV5-1 once TRBJ2-2
TGCGCCAGCAGCCCGACTAGCGGGGTATACGAGCAGTACTTC CASSPTSGVYEQYF TRBD2 TRBV5-1 once TRBJ2-7
TGTGCCAGCAGCTGGGCGGACAGGATGAATTATGGCTACACCTTC CASSWADRMNYGYTF TRBD1 TRBV7-9 NA TRBJ1-2
TGTGCCAGCAGTGGCGGACGGGGGAACACTGAAGCTTTCTTT CASSGGRGNTEAFF NA TRBV2 NA TRBJ1-1
TGTGCCAGCCGGGACAGAAGATTATCAACTAATGAAAAACTGTTTTTT CASRDRRLSTNEKLFF TRBD1 TRBV5-6 NA TRBJ1-4